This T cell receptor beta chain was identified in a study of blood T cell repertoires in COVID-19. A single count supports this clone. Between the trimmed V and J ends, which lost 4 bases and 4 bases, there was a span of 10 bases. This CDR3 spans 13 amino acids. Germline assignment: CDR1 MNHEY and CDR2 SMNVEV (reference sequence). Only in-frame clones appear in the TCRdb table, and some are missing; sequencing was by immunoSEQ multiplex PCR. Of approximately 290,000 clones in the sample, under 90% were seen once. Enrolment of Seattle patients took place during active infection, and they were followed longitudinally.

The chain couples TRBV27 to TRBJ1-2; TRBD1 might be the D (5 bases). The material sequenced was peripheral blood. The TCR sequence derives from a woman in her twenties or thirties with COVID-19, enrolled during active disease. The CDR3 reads CASSSGHTYGYTF. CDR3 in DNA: TGTGCCAGCAGTTCCGGACACACCTATGGCTACACCTTC.